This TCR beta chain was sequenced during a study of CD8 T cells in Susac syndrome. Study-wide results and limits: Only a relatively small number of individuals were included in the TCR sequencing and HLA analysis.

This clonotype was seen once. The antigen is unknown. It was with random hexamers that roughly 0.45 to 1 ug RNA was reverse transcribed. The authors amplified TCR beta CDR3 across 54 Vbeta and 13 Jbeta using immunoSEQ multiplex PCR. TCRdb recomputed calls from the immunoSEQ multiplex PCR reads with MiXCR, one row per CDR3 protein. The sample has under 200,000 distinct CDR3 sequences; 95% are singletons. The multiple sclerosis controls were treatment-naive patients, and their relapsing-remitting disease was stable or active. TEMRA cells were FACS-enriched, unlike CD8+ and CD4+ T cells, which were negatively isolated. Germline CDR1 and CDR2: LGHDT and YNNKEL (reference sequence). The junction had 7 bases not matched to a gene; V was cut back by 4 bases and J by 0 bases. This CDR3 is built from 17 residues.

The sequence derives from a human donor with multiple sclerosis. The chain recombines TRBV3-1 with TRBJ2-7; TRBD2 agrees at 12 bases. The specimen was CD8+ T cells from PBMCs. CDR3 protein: CASSPGLAGSSSYEQYF. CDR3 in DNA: TGTGCCAGCAGCCCCGGACTAGCGGGGTCGAGCTCCTACGAGCAGTACTTC.